This T cell receptor (beta chain) comes out of a study of CD8 T cells in ankylosing spondylitis. Findings of the study overall: What seemed typical of ankylosing spondylitis blood was a TCR beta motif built from under 10 highly homologous variants.

TCRdb re-called the 5' RACE reads with MiXCR, one entry per CDR3 protein. The top ten clones hold about 15% of a sample with a few hundred thousand distinct CDR3 sequences, approximately 20% of them seen once. A remark on this clonotype: Its cognate antigen is unknown.

The V end lost 7 bases, the J end lost 4 bases, and 19 bases lay between the germline ends. The germline V gene encodes CDR1 DFQATT and CDR2 SNEGSKA (reference sequence). This CDR3 has 14 amino acids. This chain joins TRBV20-1 and TRBJ2-5, with D possibly matching TRBD1 (5 bases). Sequencing was performed on blood, either unsorted or a sorted T cell fraction (not recorded which). This sequence originates from a male donor with ankylosing spondylitis. Written as DNA, the CDR3 is TGCAGTGTTCAGATGAGCGTCCAGGGAGAGACCCAGTACTTC. Its translation is CSVQMSVQGETQYF.